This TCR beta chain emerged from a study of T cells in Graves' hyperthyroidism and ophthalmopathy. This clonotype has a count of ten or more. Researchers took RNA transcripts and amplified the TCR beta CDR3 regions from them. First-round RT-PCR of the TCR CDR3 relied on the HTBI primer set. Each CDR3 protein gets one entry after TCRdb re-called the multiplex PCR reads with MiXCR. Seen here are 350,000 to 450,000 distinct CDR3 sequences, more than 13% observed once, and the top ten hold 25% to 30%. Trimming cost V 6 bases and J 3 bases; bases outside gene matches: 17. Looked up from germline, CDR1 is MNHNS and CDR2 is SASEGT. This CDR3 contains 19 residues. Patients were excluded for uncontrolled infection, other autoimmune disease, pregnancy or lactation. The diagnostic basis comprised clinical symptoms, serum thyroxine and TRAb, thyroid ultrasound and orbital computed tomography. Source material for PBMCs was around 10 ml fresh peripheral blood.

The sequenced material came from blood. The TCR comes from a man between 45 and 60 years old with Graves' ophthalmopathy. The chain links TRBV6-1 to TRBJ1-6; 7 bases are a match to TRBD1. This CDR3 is CASSFNPGQQTVYNSPLHF. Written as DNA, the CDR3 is TGTGCCAGCAGCTTCAATCCGGGACAGCAAACAGTCTATAATTCACCCCTCCACTTT.